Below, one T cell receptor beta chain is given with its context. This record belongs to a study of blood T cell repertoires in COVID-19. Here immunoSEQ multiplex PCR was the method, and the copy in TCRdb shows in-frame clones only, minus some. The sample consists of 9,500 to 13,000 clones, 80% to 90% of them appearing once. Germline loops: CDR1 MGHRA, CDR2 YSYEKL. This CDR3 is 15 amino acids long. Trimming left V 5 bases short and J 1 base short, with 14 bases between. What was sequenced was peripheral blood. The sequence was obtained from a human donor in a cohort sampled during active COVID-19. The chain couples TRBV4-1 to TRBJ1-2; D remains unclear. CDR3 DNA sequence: TGCGCCAGCAGCACCCATGCGGGAGTTAACTATGGCTACACCTTC. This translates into CASSTHAGVNYGYTF.